This TCR beta chain appears in the sequencing data of a study of T cells after yellow fever vaccination. This clonotype was recorded at least ten times. TCRdb used MiXCR to reprocess the 5' RACE reads, holding one entry per CDR3 protein. The data hold 300,000 to 350,000 distinct CDR3 sequences, with about 4.5% observed a single time. The source of this sequence is a man younger than 35 who received the YFV17D yellow fever vaccine. This material consisted of PBMCs, taken 15 days after the yellow fever booster vaccination.

CDR3 amino acids: CSARGGTGSEFEQYF. CDR3 nucleotide sequence: TGCAGTGCTAGAGGTGGGACAGGGAGTGAGTTCGAGCAGTACTTC. The rearrangement links TRBV20-1 to TRBJ2-7, with TRBD1 matching over 9 bases. From germline, CDR1 is DFQATT and CDR2 SNEGSKA (reference sequence). The CDR3 loop spans 15 amino acids. V lost 1 base, J lost 6 bases, and 10 bases stayed unmatched.